These 4 T cell receptor beta chains were sequenced from one sample in a study of beta chain features in type 1 diabetes. As every portion of the isolated RNA was reverse transcribed, the sequencing read expressed TCRB transcripts. Profiling relied on immunoSEQ multiplex PCR, and the TCRdb table lists in-frame clones only, not all of them. The table lists some 900,000 clones, 15% to 20% of them singletons, with 0.023% in the top ten. Input material: naive CD4+ T cells from blood. The receptor set was obtained from a woman between 18 and 30 years old in good health.

Notes on this clone: The identical CDR3 is also encoded by other nucleotide sequences in the sample. The genes are TRBV6-5 and TRBJ2-7; D not resolved. This CDR3 is built from 12 residues. V lost 9 bases and J 0 bases, leaving 9 bases between the germline ends. CDR1 and CDR2 from the germline V gene are MNHEY and SVGAGI. This CDR3 reads CASKGSSYEQYF. CDR3 in DNA: TGTGCCAGTAAGGGTAGCTCCTACGAGCAGTACTTC.

This chain uses TRBV27 with TRBJ2-1, with D hard to call. The CDR3 is made up of 14 amino acids. V dropped 7 bases and J dropped 3 bases, with 13 bases sitting between them. Germline values: CDR1 MNHEY, CDR2 SMNVEV (reference sequence). CDR3 sequence: CASKSGLYYNEQFF. CDR3 nucleotides: TGTGCCAGCAAATCGGGCCTATACTACAATGAGCAGTTCTTC.

This chain connects TRBV18 to TRBJ2-1; D uncertain. The CDR3 is 14 amino acids. Germline-derived CDR1 and CDR2 are KGHSH and LQKENI. The V end was cut by 1 base, the J end by 1 base, with 5 bases between. DNA for the CDR3: TGTGCCAGCTCACCACGCATTTCCTACAATGAGCAGTTCTTC. Protein sequence: CASSPRISYNEQFF.

There are many counts of this clone. This rearrangement joins TRBV10-3 to TRBJ2-7; D is unresolved. Per the germline V gene, CDR1 is ENHRY and CDR2 is SYGVKD. With 2 bases removed from V and 7 bases from J, the gap between germline ends came to 9 bases. CDR3 size: 12 residues. In nucleotides, the CDR3 is TGTGCCATCAGTGAGCGGGCTATGGAGCAGTACTTC. The encoded protein is CAISERAMEQYF.